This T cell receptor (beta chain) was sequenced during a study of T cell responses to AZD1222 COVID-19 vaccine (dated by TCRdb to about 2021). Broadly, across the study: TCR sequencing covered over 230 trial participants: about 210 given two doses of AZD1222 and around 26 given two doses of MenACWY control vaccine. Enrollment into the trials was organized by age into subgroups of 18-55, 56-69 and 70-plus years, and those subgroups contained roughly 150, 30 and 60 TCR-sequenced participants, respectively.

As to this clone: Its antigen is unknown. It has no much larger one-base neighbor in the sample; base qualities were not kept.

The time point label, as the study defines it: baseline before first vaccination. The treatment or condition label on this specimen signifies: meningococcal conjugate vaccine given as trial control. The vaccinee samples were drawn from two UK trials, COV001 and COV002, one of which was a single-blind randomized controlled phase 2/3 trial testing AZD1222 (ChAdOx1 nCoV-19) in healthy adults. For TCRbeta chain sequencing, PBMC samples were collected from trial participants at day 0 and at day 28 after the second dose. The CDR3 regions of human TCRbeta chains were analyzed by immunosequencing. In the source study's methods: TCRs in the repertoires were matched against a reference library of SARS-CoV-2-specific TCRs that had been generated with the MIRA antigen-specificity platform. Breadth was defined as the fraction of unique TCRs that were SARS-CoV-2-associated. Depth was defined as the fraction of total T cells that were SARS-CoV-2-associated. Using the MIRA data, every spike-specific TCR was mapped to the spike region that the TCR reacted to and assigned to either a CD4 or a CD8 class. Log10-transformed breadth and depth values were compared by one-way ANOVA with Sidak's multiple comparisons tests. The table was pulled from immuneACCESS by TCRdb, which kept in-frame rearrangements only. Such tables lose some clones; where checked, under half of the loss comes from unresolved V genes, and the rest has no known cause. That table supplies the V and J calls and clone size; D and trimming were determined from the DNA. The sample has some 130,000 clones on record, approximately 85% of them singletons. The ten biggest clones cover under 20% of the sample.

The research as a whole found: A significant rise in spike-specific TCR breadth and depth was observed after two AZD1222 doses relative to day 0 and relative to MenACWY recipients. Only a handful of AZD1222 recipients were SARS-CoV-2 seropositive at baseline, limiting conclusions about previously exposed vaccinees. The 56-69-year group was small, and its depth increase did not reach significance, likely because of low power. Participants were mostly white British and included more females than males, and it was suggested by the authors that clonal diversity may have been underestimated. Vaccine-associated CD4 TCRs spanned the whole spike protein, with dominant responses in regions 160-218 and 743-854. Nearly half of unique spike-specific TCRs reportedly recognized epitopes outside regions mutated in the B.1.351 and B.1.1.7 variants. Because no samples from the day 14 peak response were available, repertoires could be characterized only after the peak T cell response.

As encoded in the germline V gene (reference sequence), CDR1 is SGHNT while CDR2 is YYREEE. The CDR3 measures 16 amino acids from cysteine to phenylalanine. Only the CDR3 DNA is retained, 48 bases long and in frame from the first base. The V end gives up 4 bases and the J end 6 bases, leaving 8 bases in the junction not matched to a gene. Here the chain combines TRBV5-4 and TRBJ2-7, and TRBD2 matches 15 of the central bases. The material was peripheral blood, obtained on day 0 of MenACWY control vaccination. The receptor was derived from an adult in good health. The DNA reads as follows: TGTGCCAGCAGCCTGGGACTAGCGGGAGGCCGGGGCGAGCAGTACTTC. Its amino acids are CASSLGLAGGRGEQYF.